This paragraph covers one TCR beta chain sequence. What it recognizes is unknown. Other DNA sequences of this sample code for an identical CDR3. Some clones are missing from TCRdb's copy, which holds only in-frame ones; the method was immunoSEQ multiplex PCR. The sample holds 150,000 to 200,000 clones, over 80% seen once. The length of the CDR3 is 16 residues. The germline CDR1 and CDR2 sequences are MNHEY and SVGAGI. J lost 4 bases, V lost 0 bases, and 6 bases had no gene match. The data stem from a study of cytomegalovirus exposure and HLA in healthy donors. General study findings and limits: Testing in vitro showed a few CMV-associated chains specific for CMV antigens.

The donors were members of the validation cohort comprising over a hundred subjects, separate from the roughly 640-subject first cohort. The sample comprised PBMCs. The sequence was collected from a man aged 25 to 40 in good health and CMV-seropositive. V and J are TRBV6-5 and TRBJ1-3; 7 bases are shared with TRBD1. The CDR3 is CASSYSNRGSGNTIYF. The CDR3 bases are TGTGCCAGCAGTTACTCAAACAGGGGATCAGGAAACACCATATATTTT.